A selection of T cell receptor beta chains follows, all from one sample in a study of beta chain features in type 1 diabetes. The assay was immunoSEQ multiplex PCR, and TCRdb's table has in-frame clones only and misses some. The profile shows some 23,000 clones, approximately 70% of them singletons. Material for sequencing was stem cell memory CD4+ T cells from blood. The receptors derive from a woman between 40 and 50 years old with type 1 diabetes. Both conserved end residues are part of each CDR3. The order of the fields is clone size, V gene, D gene, J gene, CDR3 protein, CDR3 DNA. D genes are given only for firm matches. Clone size is not always given. Where it is, it says once, few, many or a class for expanded clones.

>-|TRBV9|TRBD1|TRBJ1-4
CASSAGTGTTNEKLFF
TGTGCCAGCAGCGCTGGGACAGGAACAACTAATGAAAAACTGTTTTTT
>-|TRBV10-1|-|TRBJ1-5
CASSETPRGNQPQHF
TGCGCCAGTTCGGAGACCCCCAGGGGCAATCAGCCCCAGCATTTT
>-|TRBV7-6|TRBD1|TRBJ2-7
CASSSGQVYEQYF
TGTGCCAGCAGCTCTGGACAGGTCTACGAGCAGTACTTC
>-|TRBV28|-|TRBJ2-7
CASTISGTYEQYF
TGTGCCAGCACGATAAGCGGTACCTACGAGCAGTACTTC
>few|TRBV27|TRBD2|TRBJ2-2
CASSTRLAGRTGELFF
TGTGCCAGCAGTACCAGACTAGCGGGACGGACCGGGGAGCTGTTTTTT
>-|TRBV7-2|-|TRBJ1-3
CASSYQWKATGNTIYF
TGTGCCAGCAGCTATCAGTGGAAAGCGACTGGAAACACCATATATTTT
>-|TRBV4-3|TRBD2|TRBJ2-1
CASSPTGLAGVAALGVRYEQFF
TGCGCCAGCAGCCCCACGGGACTAGCGGGAGTAGCGGCCTTGGGGGTGCGCTATGAGCAGTTCTTC
>few|TRBV28|-|TRBJ2-5
CASSLTGSYQETQYF
TGTGCCAGCAGTTTAACAGGGTCGTACCAAGAGACCCAGTACTTC
>-|TRBV14|-|TRBJ1-2
CASSQGFGVRRGAYGYTF
TGTGCCAGCAGCCAAGGATTCGGAGTCAGGCGGGGCGCCTATGGCTACACCTTC
>-|TRBV30|-|TRBJ2-5
CAWTRGLEVETQYF
TGTGCCTGGACCCGAGGACTTGAGGTGGAGACCCAGTACTTC
>-|TRBV7-6|TRBD2|TRBJ2-1
CASSPQSSGHFNEQFF
TGTGCCAGCAGCCCGCAATCTAGCGGGCATTTCAATGAGCAGTTCTTC
>few|TRBV30|-|TRBJ2-5
CAWSLEGGKTQYF
TGTGCCTGGAGTTTGGAGGGCGGTAAGACCCAGTACTTC
>-|TRBV6-1|TRBD1|TRBJ2-3
CASSTRDRGRF
TGTGCCAGCAGTACCCGGGACAGGGGACGTTTT
>-|TRBV5-1|-|TRBJ1-1
CASSLESGITEAFF
TGCGCCAGCAGCTTGGAATCGGGGATCACTGAAGCTTTCTTT
>-|TRBV5-1|TRBD1|TRBJ2-6
CASSFVGQSSGANVLTF
TGCGCCAGCAGCTTTGTGGGACAGTCATCTGGGGCCAACGTCCTGACTTTC
>-|TRBV18|-|TRBJ1-1
CASSPPAGLNTEAFF
TGTGCCAGCTCACCACCGGCAGGGCTGAACACTGAAGCTTTCTTT
>-|TRBV11-2|TRBD2|TRBJ2-3
CASSVLAGGGNTQYF
TGTGCCAGCAGCGTCCTAGCGGGTGGGGGTAATACGCAGTATTTT
>-|TRBV27|-|TRBJ1-4
CASRPLETNEKLFF
TGTGCCAGCAGACCCCTGGAGACTAATGAAAAACTGTTTTTT
>-|TRBV7-8|TRBD2|TRBJ2-1
CASSLGAGRARYEQFF
TGTGCCAGCAGCTTAGGAGCCGGGAGGGCCAGGTATGAGCAGTTCTTC
>-|TRBV27|TRBD1|TRBJ1-4
CAEPGQGAFHATNEKLFF
TGTGCGGAACCGGGACAGGGGGCATTCCATGCAACTAATGAAAAACTGTTTTTT
>once|TRBV20-1|-|TRBJ2-2
CSARSSGELFF
TGCAGTGCTAGGTCATCCGGGGAGCTGTTTTTT
>few|TRBV4-2|TRBD2|TRBJ2-1
CASSQAGTSGNYNEQFF
TGTGCCAGCAGCCAAGCCGGGACTAGCGGGAACTACAATGAGCAGTTCTTC
>-|TRBV18|-|TRBJ2-3
CASSPPSGGRADTQYF
TGTGCCAGCTCACCTCCATCAGGGGGGAGAGCCGATACGCAGTATTTT
>-|TRBV19|-|TRBJ2-1
CASSISSRSYNEQFF
TGTGCCAGTAGTATTTCGTCCCGCTCCTACAATGAGCAGTTCTTC
>few|TRBV7-3|TRBD2|TRBJ2-1
CASSLRRESSYNEQFF
TGTGCCAGCAGCTTACGGCGGGAGAGCTCCTACAATGAGCAGTTCTTC
>-|TRBV5-1|-|TRBJ2-2
CASSPSGQGGYTGELFF
TGCGCCAGCAGCCCGTCGGGGCAGGGGGGTTACACCGGGGAGCTGTTTTTT
>-|TRBV2|TRBD1|TRBJ2-7
CASSQTGGSYEQYF
TGTGCCAGCAGCCAAACAGGGGGCTCCTACGAGCAGTACTTC
>-|TRBV6-1|TRBD1|TRBJ2-7
CASSRTGVQVGEQYF
TGTGCCAGCAGTCGGACAGGGGTCCAAGTCGGCGAGCAGTACTTC
>few|TRBV2|-|TRBJ1-4
CASKVGRAQEKLFF
TGTGCCAGCAAAGTCGGCAGGGCCCAAGAAAAACTGTTTTTT
>-|TRBV28|TRBD1|TRBJ1-5
CASSRPQGAGQPQHF
TGTGCCAGCAGCCGTCCACAGGGGGCCGGGCAGCCCCAGCATTTT
>-|TRBV7-2|TRBD1|TRBJ1-3
CASSLVAGGYGNTIYF
TGTGCCAGCAGCTTAGTGGCAGGGGGGTATGGAAACACCATATATTTT
>-|TRBV28|TRBD2|TRBJ2-1
CASRRGGGLYNEQFF
TGTGCCAGCCGGAGGGGCGGGGGGCTTTACAATGAGCAGTTCTTC
>-|TRBV7-9|-|TRBJ2-3
CASSLFSRTDTQYF
TGTGCCAGCAGCTTATTCAGTCGCACAGATACGCAGTATTTT
>-|TRBV27|TRBD1|TRBJ1-5
CASSPLSDRGHLRAQHF
TGTGCCAGCAGTCCTCTCTCGGACAGGGGTCACCTTAGGGCCCAGCATTTT
>-|TRBV2|TRBD1|TRBJ2-4
CASSPTGTGYDIQYF
TGTGCCAGCAGTCCTACCGGGACAGGTTACGACATTCAGTACTTC
>-|TRBV5-1|TRBD1|TRBJ2-1
CASSSDRGHEQFF
TGCGCCAGCAGTTCCGACAGGGGCCATGAGCAGTTCTTC
>few|TRBV6-6|-|TRBJ2-7
CASSFGGTYEQYF
TGTGCCAGCAGTTTTGGGGGGACCTACGAGCAGTACTTC
>-|TRBV6-5|TRBD1|TRBJ2-7
CASRPGTGGSYEQYF
TGTGCCAGCAGACCCGGGACAGGGGGGTCCTACGAGCAGTACTTC
>-|TRBV11-2|TRBD2|TRBJ2-2
CASSGGRSLAGELFF
TGTGCCAGCTCGGGAGGAAGAAGCTTGGCCGGGGAGCTGTTTTTT
>-|TRBV19|-|TRBJ2-5
CATSDFLETQYF
TGTGCCACCTCGGACTTTCTAGAGACCCAGTACTTC
>-|TRBV6-6|-|TRBJ2-1
CASSYSGRKNYNEQFF
TGTGCCAGCAGTTACTCGGGCCGAAAAAACTACAATGAGCAGTTCTTC
>-|TRBV7-3|TRBD1|TRBJ2-5
CASSLTGEETQYF
TGTGCCAGCAGCCTGACAGGGGAAGAGACCCAGTACTTC